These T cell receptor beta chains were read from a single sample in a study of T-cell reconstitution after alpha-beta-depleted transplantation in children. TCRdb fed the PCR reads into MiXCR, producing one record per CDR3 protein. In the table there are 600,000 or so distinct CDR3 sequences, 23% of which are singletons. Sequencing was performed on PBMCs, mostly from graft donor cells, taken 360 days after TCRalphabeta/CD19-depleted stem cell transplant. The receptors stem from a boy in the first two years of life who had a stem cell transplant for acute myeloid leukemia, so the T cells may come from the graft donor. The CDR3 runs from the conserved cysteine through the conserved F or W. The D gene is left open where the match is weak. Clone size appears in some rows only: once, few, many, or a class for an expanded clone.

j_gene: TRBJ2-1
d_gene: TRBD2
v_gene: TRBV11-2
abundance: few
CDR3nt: TGTGCCAGCAGCTTCCCAAGAGCGGGGACCTACAATGAGCAGTTCTTC
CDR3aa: CASSFPRAGTYNEQFF

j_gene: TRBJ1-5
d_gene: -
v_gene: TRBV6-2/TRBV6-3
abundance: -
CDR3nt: TGTGCCAGCAGTTACGGCGGGGGGAGAAGCAATCAGCCCCAGCATTTT
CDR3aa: CASSYGGGRSNQPQHF

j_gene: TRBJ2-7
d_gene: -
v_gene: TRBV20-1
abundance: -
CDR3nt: TGCAGTGCGGCAGGACCCTCCTACGAGCAGTACTTC
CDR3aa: CSAAGPSYEQYF

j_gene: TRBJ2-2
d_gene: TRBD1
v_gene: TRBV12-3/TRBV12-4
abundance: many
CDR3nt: TGTGCCAGCAGCCTCCTCCGGGACAGCGGGGAGCTGTTTTTT
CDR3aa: CASSLLRDSGELFF

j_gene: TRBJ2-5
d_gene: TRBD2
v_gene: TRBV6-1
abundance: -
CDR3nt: TGTGCCAGCAGTACGCATAGCGGGGGGGACCAAGAGACCCAGTACTTC
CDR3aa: CASSTHSGGDQETQYF

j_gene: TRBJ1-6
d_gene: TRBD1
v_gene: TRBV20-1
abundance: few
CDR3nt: TGCAGTGCTAGAGGGACAGGGAGACCACCCCTCCACTTT
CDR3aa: CSARGTGRPPLHF

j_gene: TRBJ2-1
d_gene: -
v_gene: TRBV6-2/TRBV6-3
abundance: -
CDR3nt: TGTGCCAGCAGCCTAGAGCGGGCATACTACAATGAGCAGTTCTTC
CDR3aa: CASSLERAYYNEQFF

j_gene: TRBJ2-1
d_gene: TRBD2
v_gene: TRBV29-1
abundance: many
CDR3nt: TGCAGCGGGGAGGGGCGGTTCTTC
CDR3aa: CSGEGRFF

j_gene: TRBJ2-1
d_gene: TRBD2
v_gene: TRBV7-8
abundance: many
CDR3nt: TGTGCCAGCAGCCCTAGACTAGCGGGGGCCCGTAGGGATGAGCAGTTCTTC
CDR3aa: CASSPRLAGARRDEQFF

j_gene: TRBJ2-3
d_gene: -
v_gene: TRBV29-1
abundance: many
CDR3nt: TGCAGCGCCGAGGGGAACACAGATACGCAGTATTTT
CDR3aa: CSAEGNTDTQYF

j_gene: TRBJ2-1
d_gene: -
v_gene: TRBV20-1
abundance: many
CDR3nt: TGCAGTGCTCCTCGCCCGAAGGGACAGTTCTTC
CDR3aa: CSAPRPKGQFF

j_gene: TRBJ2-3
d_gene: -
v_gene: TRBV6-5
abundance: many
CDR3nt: TGTGCCAGCAGTCAGGGGACGCTGAGCACAGATACGCAGTATTTT
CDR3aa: CASSQGTLSTDTQYF

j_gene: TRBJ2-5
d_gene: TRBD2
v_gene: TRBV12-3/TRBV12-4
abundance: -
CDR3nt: TGTGCCAGCAGTTATTGGCGGGGGGCGGGGGGACAAGAGACCCAGTACTTC
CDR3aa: CASSYWRGAGGQETQYF

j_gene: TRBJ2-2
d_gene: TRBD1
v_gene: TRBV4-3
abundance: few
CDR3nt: TGCGCCAGCAGCCAAAGACAGGGGGCAGTCTCCGGGGAGCTGTTTTTT
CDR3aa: CASSQRQGAVSGELFF

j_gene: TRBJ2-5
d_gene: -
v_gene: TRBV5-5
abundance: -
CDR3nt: TGTGCCAGCAGCTTCCAGGGCCAAGAGACCCAGTACTTC
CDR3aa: CASSFQGQETQYF